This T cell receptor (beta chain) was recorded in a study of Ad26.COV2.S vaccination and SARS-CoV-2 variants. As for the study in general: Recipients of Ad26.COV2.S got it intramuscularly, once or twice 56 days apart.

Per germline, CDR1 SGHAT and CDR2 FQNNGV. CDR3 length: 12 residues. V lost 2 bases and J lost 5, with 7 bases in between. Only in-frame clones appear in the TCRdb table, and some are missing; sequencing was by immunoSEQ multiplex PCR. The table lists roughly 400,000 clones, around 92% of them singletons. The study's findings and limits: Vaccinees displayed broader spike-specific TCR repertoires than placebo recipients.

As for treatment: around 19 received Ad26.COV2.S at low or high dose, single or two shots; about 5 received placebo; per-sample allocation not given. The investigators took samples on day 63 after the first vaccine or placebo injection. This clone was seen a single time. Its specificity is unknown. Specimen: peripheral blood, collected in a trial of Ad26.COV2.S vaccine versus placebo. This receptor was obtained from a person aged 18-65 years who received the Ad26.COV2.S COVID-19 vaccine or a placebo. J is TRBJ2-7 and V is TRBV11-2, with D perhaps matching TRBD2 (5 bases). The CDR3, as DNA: TGTGCCAGCAGCTTATTGGGAGACGAGCAGTACTTC. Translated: CASSLLGDEQYF.